This TCR beta chain was sequenced for a study of shared clonotypes between healthy human individuals. Worth noting for this clone: Other DNA sequences in this sample translate to the same CDR3.

CD45RA+ naive and CD45RA-negative memory subsets were separated from CD4+ cells. A roughly 200 ng quantity of DNA, 25,000 to 35,000 T cell genomes, went into the sorted-subset replicate PCRs. Produced via immunoSEQ multiplex PCR; TCRdb's table is partial and in-frame only. The data contain more than 1.2 million clones, approximately 98.5% of them singletons. This CDR3 comprises 13 residues. Trimming removed 3 bases at V and 1 base at J, with 6 bases between. Germline CDR1 reads KGHSH; CDR2 reads LQKENI. The chain couples TRBV18 to TRBJ2-5; D gene unclear. Sequenced material: naive CD4+ T cells sorted from blood. Documented subset: CD45RA+ positively selected. The sequence came from a young man in good health. CDR3 sequence reads: CASSPTSQETQYF. The CDR3 region has the DNA TGTGCCAGCTCACCGACATCCCAAGAGACCCAGTACTTC. The full variable domain, in which reference TRBV18 and TRBJ2-5 provide the parts outside the CDR3, is NAGVMQNPRHLVRRRGQEARLRCSPMKGHSHVYWYRQLPEEGLKFMVYLQKENIIDESGMPKERFSAEFPKEGPSILRIQQVVRGDSAAYFCASSPTSQETQYFGPGTRLLVL.